The 29 T cell receptor beta chains reported below all come from one sample, sequenced in a study of blood T cell repertoires in COVID-19. Produced via immunoSEQ multiplex PCR; TCRdb's table is partial and in-frame only. In the table there are 120,000 to 150,000 clones, roughly 81% of which are singletons. Specimen: peripheral blood. These receptors originate from a human donor with acute or convalescent COVID-19. The donor label of this sample is uncertain.

The V gene is TRBV9, the J gene TRBJ1-4, with TRBD1 as a possible D gene (6 bases). Germline V gene data show CDR1 as SGDLS and CDR2 as YYNGEE. This CDR3 is built from 13 residues. The V end lost 3 bases, the J end lost 7 bases, and 10 bases lay between the germline ends. The CDR3 bases are TGTGCCAGCAGCGAGACAGGCTCTGAAAAACTGTTTTTT. Translated, it gives CASSETGSEKLFF. The full variable domain, with the rest looked up from reference TRBV9 and TRBJ1-4, is DSGVTQTPKHLITATGQRVTLRCSPRSGDLSVYWYQQSLDQGLQFLIQYYNGEERAKGNILERFSAQQFPDLHSELNLSSLELGDSALYFCASSETGSEKLFFGSGTQLSVL.

The genes are TRBV10-2 and TRBJ2-1; 9 bases align to TRBD2. CDR1 and CDR2 (germline): WSHSY, SAAADI. There are 14 residues in the CDR3. The V gene end was trimmed by 6 bases and the J gene end by 9 bases; junction bases not matched to a gene: 9. The CDR3 nucleotides read TGCGCCAGCAGAAGGGTAGCGGGGGCAGGTGAGCAGTTCTTC. It translates to CASRRVAGAGEQFF.

This clone was observed a handful of times. The chain has TRBV19 and TRBJ1-5, with D uncertain. The CDR3 is 14 residues long. Trimming stripped 5 bases from V and 2 bases from J, with 10 bases between. Germline CDR1 reads LNHDA; CDR2 reads SQIVND (reference sequence). CDR3 sequence reads: CASSLGEGNQPQHF. The CDR3 coding sequence is TGTGCCAGTAGTCTGGGTGAGGGCAATCAGCCCCAGCATTTT.

The V and J genes are TRBV6-4 and TRBJ2-2; D perhaps matches TRBD2 (6 bases). The CDR3 runs 13 residues. Germline CDR1 is MRHNA and CDR2 is SNTAGT. Trimming left V 4 bases short and J 6 bases short, with 9 bases between. DNA of the CDR3: TGTGCCAGCAGTGCCACGGGGGCCGGGGAGCTGTTTTTT. Its translation: CASSATGAGELFF.

The chain uses TRBV5-4 and TRBJ2-5; 7 nucleotides match TRBD2. The CDR3 loop spans 14 amino acids. With 4 bases clipped from V and 6 bases from J, the junction kept 9 bases outside the gene matches. Germline CDR1 and CDR2: SGHNT and YYREEE (reference sequence). CDR3 region: CASSPTGGIKTQYF. The CDR3 DNA is TGTGCCAGCAGCCCAACGGGGGGTATCAAGACCCAGTACTTC.

This sequence joins TRBV6-5 and TRBJ1-5, with D possibly being TRBD1 (5 bases). Germline lookup yields CDR1 MNHEY and CDR2 SVGAGI. There are 14 residues in the CDR3. The germline V and J ends were trimmed by 7 bases and 0 bases, with 10 bases remaining between them. CDR3 nucleotide sequence: TGTGCCAGCAAGAACAGGTATAGCAATCAGCCCCAGCATTTT. Translating gives CASKNRYSNQPQHF.

The chain's CDR3 is CASNRQGSGNQPQHF. CDR3 bases: TGTGCCAGCAATCGACAGGGGAGCGGCAATCAGCCCCAGCATTTT. The V and J genes are TRBV6-5 and TRBJ1-5, with TRBD1 matching 8 bases. Losses at the gene ends were 7 bases for V and 2 bases for J; bases not matched to a gene: 7. Germline V gene sequence: CDR1 MNHEY, CDR2 SVGAGI. This CDR3 has 15 amino acids.

The chain has TRBV9 and TRBJ1-1, with D maybe TRBD1 (5 bases). Trimming pared 3 bases from V and 0 bases from J, leaving 15 bases between. The CDR3 has 16 residues. The V gene's germline CDR1 is SGDLS and CDR2 YYNGEE. CDR3 amino acids: CASSARPQGVNTEAFF. The CDR3 nucleotides read TGTGCCAGCAGCGCCAGGCCGCAGGGTGTGAACACTGAAGCTTTCTTT.

This chain joins TRBV5-4 and TRBJ2-2; 8 bases are a match to TRBD2. The J segment lost 4 bases and the V segment lost 4 bases, leaving 6 bases of the junction unmatched. This CDR3 is built from 15 residues. CDR1 SGHNT and CDR2 YYREEE come from the germline V gene (reference sequence). DNA of the CDR3: TGTGCCAGCAGCCCGGCGGGGGGACTCACCGGGGAGCTGTTTTTT. Encoded protein: CASSPAGGLTGELFF.

This clone was detected a few times. V and J are TRBV3-1 (or the pseudogene TRBV3-2) and TRBJ1-1; the D gene is possibly TRBD1 (6 bases). Between the trimmed V and J ends, which lost 4 bases and 6 bases, there was a span of 12 bases. This CDR3 comprises 13 residues. Germline V gene sequence: CDR1 LGHDT, CDR2 YNNKEL (reference sequence). The CDR3 DNA sequence: TGTGCCAGCAGCCTCGGGACAAGATCTGAAGCTTTCTTT. This gives the protein CASSLGTRSEAFF.

This clone was recorded only once. V gene TRBV12-3 or TRBV12-4 combines with J gene TRBJ1-1, with no clear D. The V end lost 2 bases, the J end lost 1 base, and 5 bases lay between the germline ends. The CDR3 spans 13 residues. The DNA of the CDR3 is TGTGCCAGCAGTTTAAGACAGAACACTGAAGCTTTCTTT. This gives the protein CASSLRQNTEAFF.

This rearrangement joins TRBV19 to TRBJ1-2; D may be TRBD1 (6 bases). Germline CDR1 is LNHDA and CDR2 is SQIVND (reference sequence). The CDR3 length is 15 residues. V shed 1 base and J shed 4 bases, with 13 bases lying between them. Written as DNA, the CDR3 is TGTGCCAGTAGTATAGGATCGACAGGCTCCTATGGCTACACCTTC. This encodes CASSIGSTGSYGYTF.

The V call is TRBV5-1, the J call TRBJ2-7; 12 positions agree with TRBD2. CDR3 length equals 15 residues. V lost 4 bases, J lost 6 bases, and 8 bases stayed unmatched. Germline V CDR1 and CDR2: SGHRS, YFSETQ. The CDR3 region has the DNA TGCGCCAGCAGCCTGAGACTAGCGGGGGAGAGCGAGCAGTACTTC. Protein product: CASSLRLAGESEQYF.

V is TRBV6-5 and J is TRBJ1-5; D perhaps matches TRBD1 (5 bases). CDR3 length: 14 residues. Germline CDR1 reads MNHEY; CDR2 reads SVGAGI. V lost 5 bases to trimming and J lost 7 bases, with 15 bases between them. The DNA of the CDR3 is TGTGCCAGCAGTCTCGGGCAGGGAAGACAGCCCCAGCATTTT. It yields the protein CASSLGQGRQPQHF.

The rearrangement uses TRBV5-6 and TRBJ2-5; 12 bases fit TRBD2. This CDR3 has 16 amino acids. The V gene's germline CDR1 is SGHDT and CDR2 YYEEEE. V lost 3 bases and J lost 1; bases outside the gene matches: 4. CDR3: CASSSLAGGLQETQYF. CDR3 nucleotide sequence: TGTGCCAGCAGCTCACTAGCGGGGGGCCTCCAAGAGACCCAGTACTTC.

The chain recombines TRBV6-5 with TRBJ1-1; maybe TRBD1 (5 bases). Trimming shortened V by 7 bases and J by 5 bases, and 14 bases separated the two germline ends. CDR3 length equals 13 residues. CDR1 is MNHEY, CDR2 SVGAGI, per germline. The CDR3 DNA reads as TGTGCCAGCACTTGGGGCGGGGGTACTGAAGCTTTCTTT. It encodes CASTWGGGTEAFF.

The rearrangement links TRBV6-1 to TRBJ1-1; D remains unclear. The CDR3 has 14 residues. Per germline, CDR1 MNHNS and CDR2 SASEGT. V lost 8 bases, J lost 5 bases, and 18 bases lay in between. The CDR3, as DNA: TGTGCCAGCTCCCTTCCGACCCGAGGGACTGAAGCTTTCTTT. Its translation: CASSLPTRGTEAFF.

The chain couples TRBV2 to TRBJ2-2; tentative D call: TRBD2 (6 bases). Trimming took off 5 bases at V and 7 bases at J, with 17 bases between the two ends. The CDR3 length is 15 residues. Germline CDR1 is SNHLY and CDR2 is FYNNEI. In DNA, the CDR3 is TGTGCCAGCAGTTCGTTCGTGGGGGGAGGCGGGGAGCTGTTTTTT. Translation: CASSSFVGGGGELFF.

The DNA of the CDR3 is TGTGCCAGCAGTCCCAGGGTTAACTATGGCTACACCTTC. Protein: CASSPRVNYGYTF. The rearrangement links TRBV27 to TRBJ1-2; TRBD1 might be the D (5 bases). V was pared by 5 bases and J by 1 base, with 8 bases between. Germline CDR1 and CDR2: MNHEY and SMNVEV (reference sequence). This CDR3 contains 13 residues.

The V gene is TRBV5-5, the J gene TRBJ1-4; D is ambiguous. V lost 5 bases to trimming and J lost 4 bases, with 15 bases between them. This CDR3 is 15 amino acids long. The germline gives CDR1 SGHKS, CDR2 YYEKEE (reference sequence). CDR3 bases: TGTGCCAGCAGTTCTGGGCCGCCTCTTAATGAAAAACTGTTTTTT. This translates into CASSSGPPLNEKLFF.

V is TRBV18 and J is TRBJ1-5; D call uncertain. This CDR3 contains 17 residues. Germline lookup yields CDR1 KGHSH and CDR2 LQKENI. Trimming shortened V by 1 base and J by 0 bases, and 13 bases separated the two germline ends. The CDR3 sequence is CASSPQEINHSNQPQHF. The CDR3 bases are TGTGCCAGCTCACCACAGGAGATTAATCATAGCAATCAGCCCCAGCATTTT.

The V and J genes are TRBV6-4 and TRBJ1-2; the match to TRBD1 covers 8 bases. Unmatched junction bases numbered 4, after V lost 6 bases and J lost 10 bases. This CDR3 comprises 11 residues. Looked up from germline, CDR1 is MRHNA and CDR2 is SNTAGT. The CDR3 bases are TGTGCCAGCAGAGACAGGGGATTCTACACCTTC. Its protein product is CASRDRGFYTF.

The chain couples TRBV7-6 to TRBJ1-1, with D possibly TRBD1 on 5 matching bases. The CDR3 consists of 16 residues. V dropped 1 base and J dropped 2 bases, with 14 bases sitting between them. Germline CDR1 reads SGHVS; CDR2 reads FNYEAQ. CDR3 in amino acids: CASSLEGSGRNTEAFF. The CDR3 DNA reads as TGTGCCAGCAGCTTAGAAGGGTCAGGGCGAAACACTGAAGCTTTCTTT. The full variable domain, with the rest looked up from reference TRBV7-6 and TRBJ1-1, is GAGVSQSPRYKVTKRGQDVALRCDPISGHVSLYWYRQALGQGPEFLTYFNYEAQQDKSGLPNDRFSAERPEGSISTLTIQRTEQRDSAMYRCASSLEGSGRNTEAFFGQGTRLTVV.

The chain is built from TRBV5-1 and TRBJ2-1, with 8 bases matching TRBD1. The germline CDR1 and CDR2 sequences are SGHRS and YFSETQ. The V segment lost 4 bases and the J segment 1 base; nucleotides outside the gene matches: 4. The CDR3 has 15 residues. CDR3 residues: CASSDQGASYNEQFF. Written as DNA, the CDR3 is TGCGCCAGCAGCGACCAGGGGGCATCCTACAATGAGCAGTTCTTC.

The chain combines TRBV7-2 with TRBJ1-5; 9 bases match TRBD1. Per the germline V gene, CDR1 is SGHTA and CDR2 is FQGNSA. V dropped 1 base and J dropped 7; count of bases not matched to a gene: 8. This CDR3 contains 16 residues. CDR3 sequence reads: CASSLVGTGSGQPQHF. DNA for the CDR3: TGTGCCAGCAGCTTAGTAGGGACAGGGTCAGGGCAGCCCCAGCATTTT.

This chain joins TRBV5-1 and TRBJ2-2; D is unresolved. The CDR3 sequence is 15 residues long. Trimming removed 4 bases from V and 5 bases from J, with 15 bases in between. Germline values: CDR1 SGHRS, CDR2 YFSETQ. CDR3 in DNA: TGCGCCAGCAGCCTTACCACAGAGAAGACCGGGGAGCTGTTTTTT. This gives the protein CASSLTTEKTGELFF.

The V and J genes are TRBV4-1 and TRBJ1-2; 9 nucleotides align to TRBD1. The ends lost 4 bases at V and 2 bases at J; junction bases unmatched: 2. CDR1 is MGHRA and CDR2 is YSYEKL in the germline V gene. This CDR3 comprises 14 residues. This CDR3 reads CASSLGTGNYGYTF. In DNA form, the CDR3 reads TGCGCCAGCAGCCTAGGGACAGGGAACTATGGCTACACCTTC.

The J gene is TRBJ1-2, the V gene TRBV9, with D tentatively TRBD1 (6 bases). The germline V and J ends were trimmed by 3 bases and 7 bases, with 16 bases remaining between them. The CDR3 runs to 14 residues. The germline gives CDR1 SGDLS, CDR2 YYNGEE. CDR3 sequence reads: CASSGGTFGFGYTF. CDR3 DNA sequence: TGTGCCAGCAGCGGGGGGACATTCGGGTTTGGCTACACCTTC.

The gene calls are TRBV18 and TRBJ2-2, with TRBD1 as a possible D gene (6 bases). V lost 8 bases, J lost 3 bases, and 13 bases lay in between. Germline loops: CDR1 KGHSH, CDR2 LQKENI. The CDR3 has 14 amino acids. CDR3 residues: CASTGTPHTGELFF. In DNA, the CDR3 is TGTGCCAGCACCGGGACACCTCACACCGGGGAGCTGTTTTTT.